This T cell receptor beta chain is drawn from a study of identical twins. General study points: Abundant beta clonotypes from cord blood bore fewer insertions; memory repertoires lacked this pattern.

TCRdb re-derived calls from the 5' RACE reads in MiXCR, one entry per CDR3 protein. The table records roughly 1,500,000 distinct CDR3 sequences, roughly 35% of them present only once. The germline V gene encodes CDR1 ENHRY and CDR2 SYGVKD. V trimming: 6 bases; J trimming: 1 base; junction bases outside the gene matches: 2. CDR3 size: 13 residues. Worth noting for this clonotype: What it recognizes is unknown.

This receptor was identified in a newborn girl in good health. The sample was cord blood. The chain carries TRBV10-3 and TRBJ1-1, with 7 bases fitting TRBD1. The CDR3 DNA sequence: TGTGCCATCAGCCAGGGGGAGAACACTGAAGCTTTCTTT. It specifies CAISQGENTEAFF.